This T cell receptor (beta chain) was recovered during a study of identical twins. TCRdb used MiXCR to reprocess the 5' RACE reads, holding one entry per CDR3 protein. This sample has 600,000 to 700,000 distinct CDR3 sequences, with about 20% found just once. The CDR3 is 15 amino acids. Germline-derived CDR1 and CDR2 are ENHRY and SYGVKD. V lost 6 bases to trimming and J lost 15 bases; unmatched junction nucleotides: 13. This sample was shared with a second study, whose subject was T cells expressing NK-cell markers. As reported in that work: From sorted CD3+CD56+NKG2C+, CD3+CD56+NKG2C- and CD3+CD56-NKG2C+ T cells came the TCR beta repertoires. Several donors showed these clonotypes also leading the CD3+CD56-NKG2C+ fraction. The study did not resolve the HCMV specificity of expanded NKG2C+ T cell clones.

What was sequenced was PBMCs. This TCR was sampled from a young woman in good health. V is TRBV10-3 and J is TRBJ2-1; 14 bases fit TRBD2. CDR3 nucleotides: TGTGCCATCAGGACCTCCGGGACTAGCGGGAGACGCCTGTTCTTC. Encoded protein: CAIRTSGTSGRRLFF.